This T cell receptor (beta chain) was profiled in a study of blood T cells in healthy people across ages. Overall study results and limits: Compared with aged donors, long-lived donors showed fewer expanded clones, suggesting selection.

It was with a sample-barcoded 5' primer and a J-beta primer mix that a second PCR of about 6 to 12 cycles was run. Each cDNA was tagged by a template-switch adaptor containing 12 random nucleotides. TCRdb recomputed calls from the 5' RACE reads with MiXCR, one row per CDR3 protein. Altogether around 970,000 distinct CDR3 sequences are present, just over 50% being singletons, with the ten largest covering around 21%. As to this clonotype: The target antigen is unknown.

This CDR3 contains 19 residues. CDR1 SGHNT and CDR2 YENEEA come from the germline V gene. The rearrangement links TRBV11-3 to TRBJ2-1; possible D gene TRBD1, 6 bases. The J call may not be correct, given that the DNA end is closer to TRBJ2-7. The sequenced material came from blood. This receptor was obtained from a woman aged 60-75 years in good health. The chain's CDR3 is CASSPGTGRALGAYNEQYF. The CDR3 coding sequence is TGTGCCAGCAGCCCGGGAACCGGTCGGGCCTTGGGGGCCTACAATGAGCAGTACTTC.